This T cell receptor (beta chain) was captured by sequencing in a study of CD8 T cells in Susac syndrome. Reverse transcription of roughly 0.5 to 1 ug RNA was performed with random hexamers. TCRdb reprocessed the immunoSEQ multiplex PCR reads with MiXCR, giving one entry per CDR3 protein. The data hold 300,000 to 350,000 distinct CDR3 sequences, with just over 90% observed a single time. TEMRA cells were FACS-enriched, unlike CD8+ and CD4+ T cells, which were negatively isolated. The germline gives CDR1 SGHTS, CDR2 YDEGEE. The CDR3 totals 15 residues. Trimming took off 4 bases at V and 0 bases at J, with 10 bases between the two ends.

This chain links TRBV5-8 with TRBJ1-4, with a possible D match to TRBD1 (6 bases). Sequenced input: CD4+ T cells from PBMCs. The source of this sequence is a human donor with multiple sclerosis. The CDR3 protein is CASSPGQSTNEKLFF. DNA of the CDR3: TGTGCCAGCAGCCCCGGACAGTCAACTAATGAAAAACTGTTTTTT.